The subject of this entry is one T cell receptor beta chain. One end of the junction is discordant with germline, which a read error may explain. Other nucleotide sequences in the sample specify the same CDR3. The data are from a study of sequential checkpoint blockade in melanoma. This CDR3 spans 17 amino acids. The V gene's germline CDR1 is SGDLS and CDR2 YYNGEE. Regarding treatment: randomized to nivolumab then ipilimumab (arm A) or the reverse (arm B). Profiled with immunoSEQ multiplex PCR; TCRdb holds only in-frame clones, not every one. The sample records about 15,000 clones, 70% being singletons.

This chain uses TRBV9 with TRBJ2-6; TRBD1 agrees at 8 bases. The receptor's source is a human donor with melanoma. Sequencing used CD8+ T cells sorted from blood (inferred from file names), obtained from a patient given nivolumab and ipilimumab in sequence. CDR3 protein: CASSDGQGITGANVLTF. The CDR3 DNA reads TGTGCCAGCAGCGACGGACAGGGTATCACTGGGGCCAATGTCCTGACTTTC.